The 32 T cell receptor beta chains below were found in one sample sequenced in a study of cytomegalovirus exposure and HLA in healthy donors (dated by TCRdb to 2017 to 2019). The library relied on the immunoSEQ multiplex PCR assay. A mixture of 60 forward primers for TCR Vbeta segments and 13 reverse primers for TCR Jbeta segments was used in the multiplex PCR. The clones in this table, taken by TCRdb from immuneACCESS, are in-frame only. Not every clone is retained; where verified, under half of the shortfall comes from an unresolved V gene, and the cause of the rest is unknown. A total of approximately 69,000 clones appear in this sample, 65% to 70% of them only once. Jointly, the top ten make up 20% to 25% of the sample. What was sequenced was PBMCs. These receptors all come from a man between 40 and 49 years old in good health and CMV-seropositive.

In nucleotides, the CDR3 is TGTGCCTGGAGGGGGACTTGGATGAACACTGAAGCTTTCTTT. Its translation is CAWRGTWMNTEAFF. The chain has TRBV30 and TRBJ1-1, with D possibly matching TRBD1 (5 bases). The CDR3 has 14 amino acids. The germline V gene has CDR1 GTSNPN and CDR2 SVGIG (reference sequence). The ends were cut back, 3 bases at V and 0 bases at J, with 11 bases in the middle.

Only one count was recorded for this clone. The genes are TRBV2 and TRBJ2-7; 9 positions agree with TRBD2. CDR3 length equals 17 residues. Trimming took 6 bases from V and 6 from J; bases not matched to a gene: 18. CDR1 and CDR2 (germline): SNHLY, FYNNEI. CDR3 nucleotide sequence: TGTGCCAGCAGATTTAACCCAGCGGGGGGCCCGTCAGGCGAGCAGTACTTC. Encoded protein: CASRFNPAGGPSGEQYF.

The chain has TRBV18 and TRBJ2-3; 7 bases align to TRBD1. The CDR3 totals 14 residues. The germline V gene has CDR1 KGHSH and CDR2 LQKENI. Germline trimming cut 3 bases from V and 8 bases from J; bases unmatched to any gene: 8. The CDR3 sequence: CASSPGTVYATQYF. The CDR3 nucleotides are TGTGCCAGCTCACCCGGGACAGTATACGCTACGCAGTATTTT.

Regarding this clone: One end of the junction varies from germline; a read error may be responsible. The V and J genes are TRBV5-1 and TRBJ1-1; 10 bases line up with TRBD1. The CDR3 covers 14 residues. CDR1 SGHRS and CDR2 YFSETQ come from the germline V gene. CDR3 loop: CASSSPGQGTGAFF. In DNA form, the CDR3 reads TGCGCCAGCAGCTCTCCGGGACAGGGGACTGGAGCTTTCTTT.

This rearrangement joins TRBV4-3 to TRBJ2-3, with D hard to call. Trimming removed 3 bases from V and 2 bases from J, with 12 bases in between. The V gene's germline CDR1 is LGHNA and CDR2 YSLEER. This CDR3 spans 15 amino acids. Written as DNA, the CDR3 is TGCGCCAGCAGCCAGGCCCAGGCCTTCACAGATACGCAGTATTTT. This sequence encodes CASSQAQAFTDTQYF.

The chain joins TRBV7-9 to TRBJ2-7; TRBD1 aligns across 8 bases. CDR1 is SEHNR, CDR2 FQNEAQ, per germline (reference sequence). V gave up 1 base and J gave up 6 bases; unmatched junction bases: 5. The CDR3 loop spans 14 amino acids. CDR3 nucleotide sequence: TGTGCCAGCAGCTTAGGGCAGGGGGCCGGCGAGCAGTACTTC. Residues: CASSLGQGAGEQYF.

The chain couples TRBV5-8 to TRBJ1-4; D call uncertain. There are 13 residues in the CDR3. The germline V gene has CDR1 SGHTS and CDR2 YDEGEE. Deletions cut 6 bases from V and 7 bases from J, with 13 bases between. The CDR3 sequence is CASTRSLGEKLFF. The CDR3 DNA sequence: TGTGCCAGCACCAGGTCCCTGGGTGAAAAACTGTTTTTT.

This clone was found once. The chain joins TRBV27 to TRBJ2-3, with a weak D call TRBD1 (6 bases). Germline V CDR1 and CDR2: MNHEY, SMNVEV (reference sequence). Trimming removed 8 bases from V and 4 bases from J, with 13 bases in between. The CDR3 is 13 residues long. This CDR3 is CASLPRGADTQYF. CDR3 nucleotides: TGTGCCAGCCTCCCCAGGGGCGCAGATACGCAGTATTTT.

The chain is built from TRBV2 and TRBJ1-5, with 7 bases that match TRBD1. The CDR3 consists of 14 residues. The germline gives CDR1 SNHLY, CDR2 FYNNEI. V shed 8 bases, J shed 5 bases, and the junction held 9 bases outside the gene matches. CDR3 coding DNA: TGTGCCAGCGCTCGAACAGGGGTGGATCAGCCCCAGCATTTT. This codes for CASARTGVDQPQHF.

This clone was recorded a few times. This chain connects TRBV2 to TRBJ1-1; 7 nucleotides align to TRBD1. The junction had 4 bases not matched to a gene; V was cut back by 5 bases and J by 1 base. Per the germline V gene, CDR1 is SNHLY and CDR2 is FYNNEI. This CDR3 comprises 14 residues. CDR3 protein: CASSNRQGNTEAFF. The CDR3 DNA is TGTGCCAGCAGTAACCGACAGGGGAACACTGAAGCTTTCTTT.

J is TRBJ2-3 and V is TRBV30, with 8 bases matching TRBD2. J gave up 4 bases and V 2 bases, and 5 bases lay outside the gene matches. The CDR3 is 14 amino acids. Germline lookup yields CDR1 GTSNPN and CDR2 SVGIG (reference sequence). The CDR3 DNA is TGTGCCTGGAGTAGGAAACTAGCGGCAGATACGCAGTATTTT. Residues: CAWSRKLAADTQYF. The full variable domain, its missing parts supplied by reference TRBV30 and TRBJ2-3, is SQTIHQWPATLVQPVGSPLSLECTVEGTSNPNLYWYRQAAGRGLQLLFYSVGIGQISSEVPQNLSASRPQDRQFILSSKKLLLSDSGFYLCAWSRKLAADTQYFGPGTRLTVL.

This chain uses TRBV7-3 with TRBJ2-6; maybe TRBD1 (5 bases). The CDR3 sequence is 15 residues long. The germline CDR1 and CDR2 sequences are SGHTA and FQGTGA. V dropped 5 bases and J dropped 0 bases, with 8 bases sitting between them. For the CDR3, the DNA is TGTGCCAGCAGCCTGGACATCTCTGGGGCCAACGTCCTGACTTTC. Its translation is CASSLDISGANVLTF.

This clone appeared a few times. The J gene is TRBJ2-7, the V gene TRBV19; a weak D match, TRBD1 (6 bases). Trimming shortened V by 0 bases and J by 2 bases, and 23 bases separated the two germline ends. The V gene's germline CDR1 is LNHDA and CDR2 SQIVND (reference sequence). The CDR3 covers 19 residues. CDR3 sequence (DNA): TGTGCCAGTAGTATAGATCTAACGGGACATCAAGAGCAAACCTACGAGCAGTACTTC. It encodes CASSIDLTGHQEQTYEQYF.

The rearrangement joins TRBV6-1 to TRBJ1-5; 7 bases match TRBD1. The CDR3 totals 14 residues. Germline V gene data show CDR1 as MNHNS and CDR2 as SASEGT. Trimming cost V 5 bases and J 7 bases; bases outside gene matches: 8. CDR3 loop: CASSSDRIGQPQHF. The DNA of the CDR3 is TGTGCCAGCAGTTCGGACAGGATCGGCCAGCCCCAGCATTTT.

The chain is built from TRBV9 and TRBJ2-5; 11 bases match TRBD1. J lost 1 base, V lost 0 bases, and 2 bases had no gene match. Germline-derived CDR1 and CDR2 are SGDLS and YYNGEE. This CDR3 region has 16 residues. In nucleotides, the CDR3 is TGTGCCAGCAGCGTAGAGGACAGGGGGCCCCAAGAGACCCAGTACTTC. It codes for CASSVEDRGPQETQYF.

CDR3 sequence: CASSSDSSNYGGYTF. The CDR3, as DNA: TGTGCCAGCAGTTCCGACAGCTCTAACTATGGTGGCTACACCTTC. The chain uses TRBV6-6 and TRBJ1-2; maybe TRBD1 (5 bases). The germline V gene encodes CDR1 MNHNY and CDR2 SVGAGI (reference sequence). V dropped 4 bases and J dropped 7 bases, with 19 bases sitting between them. The CDR3 has 15 residues.

The chain is built from TRBV7-9 and TRBJ2-2; 8 bases are a match to TRBD1. This CDR3 spans 18 amino acids. Trimming cost V 5 bases and J 5 bases; bases outside gene matches: 16. CDR1 and CDR2 (germline): SEHNR, FQNEAQ (reference sequence). The CDR3 protein is CASSPTPGDRGKTGELFF. The CDR3 nucleotides read TGTGCCAGCAGCCCAACCCCCGGCGACAGGGGAAAGACCGGGGAGCTGTTTTTT.

The chain recombines TRBV9 with TRBJ2-3, with D possibly being TRBD2 (5 bases). V was pared by 3 bases and J by 4 bases, with 9 bases between. This CDR3 spans 13 amino acids. Germline CDR1 is SGDLS and CDR2 is YYNGEE. Here the CDR3 DNA reads TGTGCCAGCAGCGGCGGGTTTTCAGATACGCAGTATTTT. Translating gives CASSGGFSDTQYF.

This sequence joins TRBV6-1 and TRBJ1-1; the match to TRBD1 covers 8 bases. The CDR3 contains 14 residues. Germline CDR1 MNHNS, CDR2 SASEGT. With 3 bases clipped from V and 6 bases from J, the junction kept 6 bases outside the gene matches. As DNA, the CDR3 is TGTGCCAGCAGTGAGGCAGGGGGCATGGCTGAAGCTTTCTTT. This sequence encodes CASSEAGGMAEAFF.

The chain links TRBV12-1 to TRBJ1-5; the tabulated D call, TRBD1, remains unverified against the DNA. TRBV12-1 is noted as a pseudogene. This CDR3 is 21 amino acids long. The CDR3 region is CASSFVLRTGRQEWANQPQHF. CDR3 DNA sequence: TGTGCCAGCAGCTTTGTTCTTCGGACAGGGCGCCAGGAGTGGGCTAATCAGCCCCAGCATTTT.

This chain joins TRBV27 and TRBJ2-7, with 10 bases lining up with TRBD1. The germline CDR1 and CDR2 sequences are MNHEY and SMNVEV (reference sequence). This CDR3 is built from 13 residues. J lost 6 bases, V lost 8 bases, and 7 bases had no gene match. The CDR3 DNA follows: TGTGCCAGCCAGGGACAGGGGACTGCCGAGCAGTACTTC. Protein product: CASQGQGTAEQYF.

This clone was observed a few times. The chain links TRBV7-8 to TRBJ1-5, with D maybe TRBD1 (5 bases). V was cut by 1 base and J by 7 bases, with 23 bases left in between. Germline V gene sequence: CDR1 SGHVS, CDR2 FQNEAQ. This CDR3 is 18 amino acids long. CDR3 region: CASSLGGEEEAGWQPQHF. In DNA, the CDR3 is TGTGCCAGCAGCTTAGGGGGGGAGGAAGAAGCGGGGTGGCAGCCCCAGCATTTT.

This chain uses TRBV4-1 with TRBJ1-2, with 9 bases fitting TRBD1. Germline V gene sequence: CDR1 MGHRA, CDR2 YSYEKL. Trimming took 4 bases from V and 2 from J; bases not matched to a gene: 5. The CDR3 loop spans 15 amino acids. Here the CDR3 DNA reads TGCGCCAGCAGCCCGTGGGACAGGGCCAACTATGGCTACACCTTC. The encoded protein is CASSPWDRANYGYTF.

The J gene is TRBJ1-4, the V gene TRBV7-9; possibly TRBD1 for D (5 bases). This CDR3 has 15 residues. Germline lookup yields CDR1 SEHNR and CDR2 FQNEAQ (reference sequence). V was pared by 8 bases and J by 6 bases, with 19 bases between. Here the CDR3 reads CASRKSGAEDEKLFF. In nucleotides, the CDR3 is TGTGCCAGCCGCAAATCTGGGGCAGAGGATGAAAAACTGTTTTTT.

This chain connects TRBV5-5 to TRBJ2-7, with D tentatively TRBD1 (6 bases). Trimming removed 0 bases from V and 0 bases from J, with 10 bases in between. This CDR3 comprises 15 residues. Germline CDR1 is SGHKS and CDR2 is YYEKEE (reference sequence). Here the CDR3 reads CASSLGQVSSYEQYF. CDR3 DNA sequence: TGTGCCAGCAGCTTGGGACAGGTGAGCTCCTACGAGCAGTACTTC.

The V and J genes are TRBV9 and TRBJ2-7, with TRBD2 matching over 7 bases. The J segment lost 6 bases and the V segment lost 0 bases, leaving 9 bases of the junction unmatched. This CDR3 comprises 15 residues. In germline, CDR1 is SGDLS, CDR2 YYNGEE. Here the CDR3 DNA reads TGTGCCAGCAGCGTAGGTGGCGGGGGAACTTTCGAGCAGTACTTC. Its translation is CASSVGGGGTFEQYF.

The chain combines TRBV18 with TRBJ1-1; no clear D. The germline V gene has CDR1 KGHSH and CDR2 LQKENI. This CDR3 region has 15 residues. Trimming stripped 0 bases from V and 2 bases from J, with 10 bases between. For the CDR3, the DNA is TGTGCCAGCTCACCACCGAATATGGCTAACACTGAAGCTTTCTTT. Its translation is CASSPPNMANTEAFF. Based on the CDR3 plus reference TRBV18 and TRBJ1-1, the full variable domain is NAGVMQNPRHLVRRRGQEARLRCSPMKGHSHVYWYRQLPEEGLKFMVYLQKENIIDESGMPKERFSAEFPKEGPSILRIQQVVRGDSAAYFCASSPPNMANTEAFFGQGTRLTVV.

V gene TRBV6-4 combines with J gene TRBJ2-3, with D tentatively TRBD2 (6 bases). The CDR3 is made up of 16 amino acids. V lost 0 bases, J lost 0 bases, and 10 bases lay in between. The germline V gene has CDR1 MRHNA and CDR2 SNTAGT. CDR3 loop: CASSDSLASSTDTQYF. DNA for the CDR3: TGTGCCAGCAGTGACTCCCTAGCGAGTAGCACAGATACGCAGTATTTT.

This clone was observed a handful of times. This sequence joins TRBV2 and TRBJ2-3; possibly TRBD1 for D (5 bases). Looked up from germline, CDR1 is SNHLY and CDR2 is FYNNEI. Trimming pared 8 bases from V and 7 bases from J, leaving 16 bases between. CDR3 size: 13 residues. CDR3 DNA sequence: TGTGCCAGCCCTCAGGGTACCCTCAATACGCAGTATTTT. Translating it yields CASPQGTLNTQYF.

This chain links TRBV20-1 with TRBJ2-3; tentatively, D is TRBD2 (5 bases). The CDR3 spans 11 residues. The V end was cut by 3 bases, the J end by 8 bases, with 9 bases between. Germline V gene lookup returns CDR1 DFQATT and CDR2 SNEGSKA (reference sequence). The CDR3 coding sequence is TGCAGTGCTAGCGGTGAGGGTACGCAGTATTTT. Translated, it gives CSASGEGTQYF.

The V gene is TRBV11-3, the J gene TRBJ2-5; perhaps TRBD2 as D (7 bases). V lost 6 bases and J lost 7, with 21 bases in between. Germline V gene data show CDR1 as SGHNT and CDR2 as YENEEA. This CDR3 spans 15 amino acids. The DNA of the CDR3 is TGTGCCAGCAGTGGCCCTGGGGGGGGCCGGGGGACCCAGTACTTC. This gives the protein CASSGPGGGRGTQYF.

To note about this clone: A read error is likely, as this CDR3 ends without the conserved phenylalanine or tryptophan. The chain employs TRBV4-1 and TRBJ1-5; weak D call: TRBD1 (5 bases). The CDR3 spans 15 residues. Germline CDR1 MGHRA, CDR2 YSYEKL. Trimming took off 3 bases at V and 1 base at J, with 10 bases between the two ends. The CDR3 region has the DNA TGCGCCAGCAGCCACCACCGGGACAGCAATCAGCCCCAGCATGTT. This encodes CASSHHRDSNQPQHV.